A single sample is the source of the 18 T cell receptor beta chains below, sequenced in a study of CD8+CD57+ T cells in acquired aplastic anemia. For CDR3 and TCR beta VDJ profiling, genomic DNA was the template used. TCRdb re-called the reads with MiXCR, one entry per CDR3 protein. Among 200,000 to 300,000 distinct CDR3 sequences listed, about 44% were seen once. All sequencing subjects had displayed CD8+CD57+ cell expansion on flow cytometry. Sequencing was done on a sample of sorted CD4+, CD8+, or CD8+CD57+ T cells (not recorded which) from PBMCs. Source of these receptors: a human donor with aplastic anemia.

The chain joins TRBV7-9 to TRBJ1-5; D is unresolved. Germline lookup yields CDR1 SEHNR and CDR2 FQNEAQ (reference sequence). The germline V and J ends were trimmed by 5 bases and 5 bases, with 7 bases remaining between them. The CDR3 covers 12 residues. CDR3 nucleotide sequence: TGTGCCAGCAGCCACGAGTATCAGCCCCAGCATTTT. It translates to CASSHEYQPQHF.

This clonotype was found many times. The chain carries TRBV9 and TRBJ2-7, with unresolved D. The ends were cut back, 3 bases at V and 6 bases at J, with 10 bases in the middle. The V gene's germline CDR1 is SGDLS and CDR2 YYNGEE. There are 12 residues in the CDR3. CDR3 in amino acids: CASSGLGSEQYF. CDR3 nucleotides: TGTGCCAGCAGCGGGTTAGGGTCCGAGCAGTACTTC.

The chain couples TRBV10-1 to TRBJ1-6; 8 bases are shared with TRBD1. Germline V gene sequence: CDR1 WNHNN, CDR2 SYGVQD (reference sequence). The CDR3 length is 16 residues. The junction had 10 bases not matched to a gene; V was cut back by 5 bases and J by 7 bases. This CDR3 is CASSKWTGLGNSPLHF. The CDR3 region has the DNA TGCGCCAGCAGTAAATGGACAGGGCTCGGGAATTCACCCCTCCACTTT.

This clonotype was seen at least ten times. J is TRBJ2-3 and V is TRBV5-1; D possibly corresponds to TRBD1 (5 bases). In germline, CDR1 is SGHRS, CDR2 YFSETQ. This CDR3 spans 15 amino acids. Trimming took 3 bases from V and 0 from J, leaving 11 bases between them. CDR3: CASSSTDRSTDTQYF. In DNA, the CDR3 is TGCGCCAGCAGCTCCACTGACAGAAGCACAGATACGCAGTATTTT.

This clonotype was counted between two and nine times. The chain has TRBV24-1 and TRBJ1-2; D call uncertain. CDR1 and CDR2 from the germline V gene are KGHDR and SFDVKD. Trimming pared 2 bases from V and 4 bases from J, leaving 4 bases between. This CDR3 is 12 amino acids long. The CDR3 loop reads CATSDSSYGYTF. CDR3 DNA: TGTGCCACCAGTGATTCGAGCTATGGCTACACCTTC.

This clonotype was counted ten times or more. CDR3 DNA: TGTGCCAGCAGCTCCCCTAACAGGGCAGATACGCAGTATTTT. It is translated as CASSSPNRADTQYF. This chain links TRBV7-9 with TRBJ2-3, with TRBD1 as a possible D gene (6 bases). V was trimmed by 4 bases and J by 4 bases, leaving 12 bases between them. Germline assignment: CDR1 SEHNR and CDR2 FQNEAQ (reference sequence). The CDR3 runs to 14 residues.

J is TRBJ2-7 and V is TRBV7-8; 11 bases are shared with TRBD1. The germline V gene encodes CDR1 SGHVS and CDR2 FQNEAQ. CDR3 size: 17 residues. Unmatched junction bases numbered 15, after V lost 5 bases and J lost 6 bases. The CDR3 loop reads CASSLASGQGDSGEQYF. DNA for the CDR3: TGTGCCAGCAGCCTCGCGTCGGGACAGGGGGATTCGGGCGAGCAGTACTTC.

The genes are TRBV20-1 and TRBJ2-7; D may be TRBD2 (6 bases). This CDR3 spans 12 amino acids. V was trimmed by 3 bases and J by 5 bases, leaving 11 bases between them. The V gene's germline CDR1 is DFQATT and CDR2 SNEGSKA (reference sequence). The CDR3, as DNA: TGCAGTGCTAGCTTCGGGAGCGACGAGCAGTACTTC. It encodes CSASFGSDEQYF.

The gene calls are TRBV15 and TRBJ2-3; no definite D call. CDR1 is LNHNV and CDR2 is YYDKDF in the germline V gene (reference sequence). Trimming stripped 0 bases from V and 0 bases from J, with 7 bases between. The CDR3 has 15 residues. This chain's CDR3 is CATSRDGTSTDTQYF. Here the CDR3 DNA reads TGTGCCACCAGCAGAGATGGAACTAGCACAGATACGCAGTATTTT. The complete variable domain, with remaining parts taken from reference TRBV15 and TRBJ2-3, reads DAMVIQNPRYQVTQFGKPVTLSCSQTLNHNVMYWYQQKSSQAPKLLFHYYDKDFNNEADTPDNFQSRRPNTSFCFLDIRSPGLGDTAMYLCATSRDGTSTDTQYFGPGTRLTVL.

The chain has TRBV30 and TRBJ1-6; 8 bases map to TRBD1. Germline V gene lookup returns CDR1 GTSNPN and CDR2 SVGIG (reference sequence). Losses at the gene ends were 4 bases for V and 7 bases for J; bases not matched to a gene: 6. CDR3 size: 14 residues. The CDR3: CAWNPRQGNSPLHF. The DNA for the CDR3 is TGTGCCTGGAACCCTCGACAGGGGAATTCACCCCTCCACTTT.

As for this clonotype: The DNA is left out, because the CDR3 cannot be placed on it with certainty; the CDR3 is given as TCRdb lists it. V and J are TRBV10-3 and TRBJ2-2; the DNA was not used to check the table's D call, TRBD1. The CDR3 region is 20 residues in length, termini included. The germline gives CDR1 ENHRY, CDR2 SYGVKD. The CDR3 spells CAINGNTEAFFGQGTGELFF.

V gene TRBV4-3 combines with J gene TRBJ1-4; the match to TRBD1 covers 8 bases. The CDR3 is 17 residues long. Germline-derived CDR1 and CDR2 are LGHNA and YSLEER. With V trimmed by 0 bases and J by 0 bases, 3 bases remained unmatched. CDR3 amino acids: CASSQDRTGTTNEKLFF. The CDR3 nucleotides read TGCGCCAGCAGCCAAGATAGGACAGGGACAACTAATGAAAAACTGTTTTTT.

Only a few counts were recorded for this clonotype. The chain has TRBV15 and TRBJ2-3, with 12 bases that match TRBD2. The V and J ends lost 1 base and 5 bases, in that order; junction bases with no gene match: 4. The V gene's germline CDR1 is LNHNV and CDR2 YYDKDF (reference sequence). CDR3 length equals 16 residues. CDR3: CATSRASGGAVDTQYF. The CDR3 DNA reads TGTGCCACCAGCAGAGCTAGCGGGGGGGCCGTAGATACGCAGTATTTT. Full variable domain (outside the CDR3, taken from reference TRBV15 and TRBJ2-3): DAMVIQNPRYQVTQFGKPVTLSCSQTLNHNVMYWYQQKSSQAPKLLFHYYDKDFNNEADTPDNFQSRRPNTSFCFLDIRSPGLGDTAMYLCATSRASGGAVDTQYFGPGTRLTVL.

This clonotype was seen a handful of times. CDR3 sequence: CSARAEVTSYNEQFF. The CDR3 DNA is TGCAGTGCTAGGGCGGAGGTTACTTCCTACAATGAGCAGTTCTTC. The chain recombines TRBV20-1 with TRBJ2-1; a weak D match, TRBD2 (5 bases). Germline V gene data show CDR1 as DFQATT and CDR2 as SNEGSKA (reference sequence). V dropped 3 bases and J dropped 1 base, with 13 bases sitting between them. This CDR3 comprises 15 residues.

The chain couples TRBV9 to TRBJ2-5, with TRBD1 identical over 7 bases. The CDR3 consists of 14 residues. The J segment lost 4 bases and the V segment lost 3 bases, leaving 6 bases of the junction unmatched. Germline V gives CDR1 SGDLS, CDR2 YYNGEE. CDR3 residues: CASSETGLVETQYF. Here the CDR3 DNA reads TGTGCCAGCAGCGAGACAGGGTTAGTAGAGACCCAGTACTTC.

This chain links TRBV7-2 with TRBJ2-7, with 11 bases identical to TRBD2. In germline, CDR1 is SGHTA, CDR2 FQGNSA. The CDR3 loop spans 15 amino acids. Trimming took 5 bases from V and 5 from J; bases not matched to a gene: 8. For the CDR3, the DNA is TGTGCCAGCAGCCCAACCGGGACTAGCGGTGACGAGCAGTACTTC. Protein sequence: CASSPTGTSGDEQYF.

The chain recombines TRBV7-3 with TRBJ1-2; unclear D gene. V gave up 6 bases and J gave up 4 bases, with 9 bases separating them. The length of the CDR3 is 12 residues. The germline V gene has CDR1 SGHTA and CDR2 FQGTGA. The CDR3 sequence is CASSDIGYGYTF. In DNA form, the CDR3 reads TGTGCCAGCAGTGACATAGGCTATGGCTACACCTTC.

The chain uses TRBV4-1 and TRBJ1-2; D gene unclear. The CDR3 is 18 amino acids. Per the germline V gene, CDR1 is MGHRA and CDR2 is YSYEKL. Trimming cost V 0 bases and J 8 bases, with 25 bases left between them. CDR3 coding DNA: TGCGCCAGCAGCCAAGATCTAGGGATACGTATACTTAAGGAAGGCTACACCTTC. It codes for CASSQDLGIRILKEGYTF.